A single sample gave rise to the 12 T cell receptor beta chains below, sequenced in a study of blood T cell repertoires in COVID-19. The data were produced by immunoSEQ multiplex PCR, yet TCRdb's version contains in-frame clones alone and is incomplete. The sample contains under 250,000 clones, 65% to 85% of which appear only once. The source material was peripheral blood. Receptors originate from a woman aged 25 to 39 who had recovered from COVID-19.

The CDR3 coding sequence is TGTGCCAGCAGCTTAGCCCGCGGGAGTTCGGGCGAGCAGTACTTC. This encodes CASSLARGSSGEQYF. This chain connects TRBV11-2 to TRBJ2-7; 7 bases are shared with TRBD2. With 1 base clipped from V and 6 bases from J, the junction kept 9 bases outside the gene matches. Germline loops: CDR1 SGHAT, CDR2 FQNNGV. This CDR3 is 15 amino acids long.

The V gene is TRBV2, the J gene TRBJ2-1; 13 bases fit TRBD2. There are 15 residues in the CDR3. V dropped 5 bases and J dropped 9; count of bases not matched to a gene: 7. Germline loops: CDR1 SNHLY, CDR2 FYNNEI. The CDR3 DNA reads as TGTGCCAGCAGTCCCCGGACTAGCGGGAGAACTGAGCAGTTCTTC. Protein sequence: CASSPRTSGRTEQFF.

The chain recombines TRBV11-3 with TRBJ2-1, with a possible D match to TRBD2 (5 bases). Trimming cost V 5 bases and J 2 bases, with 13 bases left between them. Germline CDR1 is SGHNT and CDR2 is YENEEA. This CDR3 has 15 amino acids. The CDR3 coding sequence is TGTGCCAGCAGCCAACGACTAAGCACCTACAATGAGCAGTTCTTC. Translation gives CASSQRLSTYNEQFF.

The chain is built from TRBV4-1 and TRBJ2-7; 9 nucleotides align to TRBD2. The germline CDR1 and CDR2 sequences are MGHRA and YSYEKL. Trimming took 5 bases from V and 7 from J; bases not matched to a gene: 18. The CDR3 length is 17 residues. The CDR3 DNA sequence: TGCGCCAGCAGCTCCCGTGAGAGCGGGAGGCCGGAGTCGGAGCAGTACTTC. This gives the protein CASSSRESGRPESEQYF.

The genes are TRBV28 and TRBJ2-1, with a tentative D call TRBD2 (7 bases). The CDR3 spans 15 residues. The germline gives CDR1 MDHEN, CDR2 SYDVKM. Trimming took off 8 bases at V and 4 bases at J, with 18 bases between the two ends. The CDR3 reads CASGRQGRGYNEQFF. CDR3 coding DNA: TGTGCCAGCGGGCGCCAGGGGCGGGGGTACAATGAGCAGTTCTTC.

The chain joins TRBV12-3 or TRBV12-4 to TRBJ2-1; D not certain. Trimming took off 8 bases at V and 10 bases at J, with 6 bases between the two ends. The CDR3 contains 9 residues. CDR3: CASGLEQFF. DNA for the CDR3: TGTGCCAGCGGGCTGGAGCAGTTCTTC.

Details on this clone: At one end the junction does not follow the germline gene, possibly because of a read error. Other DNA sequences within the sample encode an identical CDR3. The V and J genes are TRBV19 and TRBJ1-2; maybe TRBD1 (6 bases). The CDR3 spans 12 residues. Germline V lookup: CDR1 LNHDA, CDR2 SQIVND (reference sequence). CDR3 sequence (DNA): TGCGCCAGTAGGCACAGGGCCGGGGGCTACACCTTC. Translating gives CASRHRAGGYTF.

The table lists this clone with a count of one. This rearrangement joins TRBV6-6 to TRBJ2-1; no clear D gene. This CDR3 is built from 16 residues. Trimming took 6 bases from V and 3 from J, leaving 18 bases between them. Looked up from germline, CDR1 is MNHNY and CDR2 is SVGAGI (reference sequence). CDR3 coding DNA: TGTGCCAGCAGCCCCCACCCTTCGGAGATCTACAATGAGCAGTTCTTC. Translated, it gives CASSPHPSEIYNEQFF.

The chain uses TRBV19 and TRBJ2-1; 7 bases line up with TRBD2. Germline V CDR1 and CDR2: LNHDA, SQIVND (reference sequence). The CDR3 totals 15 residues. Losses at the gene ends were 3 bases for V and 0 bases for J; bases not matched to a gene: 2. The DNA for the CDR3 is TGTGCCAGTAGTATGGGCGGGAGCTCCTACAATGAGCAGTTCTTC. This sequence encodes CASSMGGSSYNEQFF. The full variable domain, with the rest looked up from reference TRBV19 and TRBJ2-1, is DGGITQSPKYLFRKEGQNVTLSCEQNLNHDAMYWYRQDPGQGLRLIYYSQIVNDFQKGDIAEGYSVSREKKESFPLTVTSAQKNPTAFYLCASSMGGSSYNEQFFGPGTRLTVL.

The chain employs TRBV9 and TRBJ2-1; 7 bases line up with TRBD2. Germline V lookup: CDR1 SGDLS, CDR2 YYNGEE. This CDR3 is 14 amino acids long. J was trimmed by 0 bases and V by 5 bases; bases with no gene match: 2. The CDR3 loop is CASSSSGSYNEQFF. The CDR3 nucleotides are TGTGCCAGCAGTTCTAGCGGCTCCTACAATGAGCAGTTCTTC.

The chain uses TRBV2 and TRBJ2-3; 11 bases agree with TRBD2. V shed 8 bases, J shed 1 base, and the junction held 5 bases outside the gene matches. Per the germline V gene, CDR1 is SNHLY and CDR2 is FYNNEI. This CDR3 is built from 15 residues. The chain's CDR3 is CASPLSGRGTDTQYF. The CDR3, as DNA: TGTGCCAGCCCCCTTAGCGGGAGGGGCACAGATACGCAGTATTTT.

The chain couples TRBV6-5 to TRBJ2-1; maybe TRBD1 (6 bases). Germline CDR1 and CDR2: MNHEY and SVGAGI. This CDR3 has 15 residues. Trimming removed 6 bases at V and 0 bases at J, with 12 bases between. CDR3 nucleotides: TGTGCCAGCAGACCTGACAGGAACTCCTACAATGAGCAGTTCTTC. It encodes CASRPDRNSYNEQFF.